Each of the 27 T cell receptor beta chains below was sequenced from the same sample in a study of T cells in Graves' hyperthyroidism and ophthalmopathy. The investigators amplified TCR beta CDR3 regions from RNA transcripts. First-round RT-PCR targeting the TCR CDR3 was performed with the HTBI primer set. TCRdb analysed the multiplex PCR reads with MiXCR anew, one entry per CDR3 protein. The sample yields about 300,000 distinct CDR3 sequences, roughly 17% seen once. Input material: blood. The receptor source for this set is a man aged 30-40 years with Graves' hyperthyroidism.

This clonotype occurred a few times. The rearrangement joins TRBV4-1 to TRBJ1-2; D ambiguous. Looked up from germline, CDR1 is MGHRA and CDR2 is YSYEKL. The CDR3 sequence is 14 residues long. Trimming left V 1 base short and J 3 bases short, with 9 bases between. The DNA for the CDR3 is TGCGCCAGCAGCCAAGCCCCCTCCTACTATGGCTACACCTTC. This translates into CASSQAPSYYGYTF.

This clonotype was recorded many times. The rearrangement links TRBV11-2 to TRBJ2-1, with 9 bases that match TRBD2. The CDR3 consists of 16 residues. The J segment lost 12 bases and the V segment lost 2 bases, leaving 14 bases of the junction unmatched. The V gene's germline CDR1 is SGHAT and CDR2 FQNNGV. This CDR3 is CASSLLREGVNWGQFF. CDR3 nucleotides: TGTGCCAGCAGCTTATTGCGGGAGGGCGTAAATTGGGGGCAGTTCTTC.

In its sample, this clonotype was seen many times. This rearrangement joins TRBV12-3 or TRBV12-4 to TRBJ2-1, with TRBD1 matching over 10 bases. Trimming took 1 base from V and 6 from J; bases not matched to a gene: 3. The CDR3 is 15 amino acids. The CDR3 protein is CASSLGQGAINEQFF. CDR3 bases: TGTGCCAGCAGTTTAGGACAGGGGGCGATCAATGAGCAGTTCTTC.

CDR3 loop: CATSDPGTSGNEQFF. The CDR3 nucleotides are TGTGCCACCAGTGATCCGGGGACTAGCGGTAATGAGCAGTTCTTC. The chain couples TRBV24-1 to TRBJ2-1; 11 bases line up with TRBD2. This CDR3 has 15 residues. Unmatched junction bases numbered 4, after V lost 3 bases and J lost 7 bases. From germline, CDR1 is KGHDR and CDR2 SFDVKD.

The rearrangement uses TRBV4-1 and TRBJ2-7; 8 bases line up with TRBD1. Trimming at V came to 1 base and at J to 5 bases, leaving 7 bases not matched to a gene. In germline, CDR1 is MGHRA, CDR2 YSYEKL. The CDR3 loop spans 15 amino acids. The CDR3 sequence is CASSQVRDRLHEQYF. CDR3 in DNA: TGCGCCAGCAGCCAAGTCCGGGACAGGCTCCACGAGCAGTACTTC.

This clonotype was observed a few times. The chain employs TRBV20-1 and TRBJ2-3, with 7 nucleotides matching TRBD2. Germline V gene sequence: CDR1 DFQATT, CDR2 SNEGSKA (reference sequence). This CDR3 has 15 amino acids. After removal of 4 bases from V and 6 bases from J, the junction contained 13 bases not matched to a gene. This chain's CDR3 is CSAKNWAGVGDTQYF. For the CDR3, the DNA is TGCAGTGCTAAAAATTGGGCGGGGGTGGGGGATACGCAGTATTTT.

This chain connects TRBV7-9 to TRBJ1-5, with D maybe TRBD1 (6 bases). The CDR3 is 15 residues long. Trimming removed 5 bases from V and 0 bases from J, with 11 bases in between. Germline V CDR1 and CDR2: SEHNR, FQNEAQ (reference sequence). CDR3 in DNA: TGTGCCAGCAGCCCGGACAGAGATAGCAATCAGCCCCAGCATTTT. This encodes CASSPDRDSNQPQHF.

V is TRBV2 and J is TRBJ1-6, with a weak D call TRBD1 (6 bases). Trimming left V 2 bases short and J 8 bases short, with 16 bases between. Germline V gene data show CDR1 as SNHLY and CDR2 as FYNNEI. This CDR3 spans 16 amino acids. Written as DNA, the CDR3 is TGTGCCAGCAGTGAAAGCGGGGTAGGGGGATATTCACCCCTCCACTTT. Amino acids: CASSESGVGGYSPLHF.

This clonotype was recorded many times. The chain carries TRBV7-9 and TRBJ2-7; 10 nucleotides match TRBD2. The V gene end was trimmed by 5 bases and the J gene end by 1 base; junction bases not matched to a gene: 5. Germline V gene sequence: CDR1 SEHNR, CDR2 FQNEAQ (reference sequence). The CDR3 runs to 15 residues. The CDR3 DNA reads as TGTGCCAGCAGCCAGACTAGCGGGCATTCCTACGAGCAGTACTTC. Amino acids: CASSQTSGHSYEQYF.

This clonotype was seen repeatedly, ten times or more. The genes are TRBV5-1 and TRBJ2-3; possible D gene TRBD2, 5 bases. CDR1 is SGHRS and CDR2 is YFSETQ in the germline V gene. Trimming removed 0 bases from V and 2 bases from J, with 7 bases in between. CDR3 length equals 14 residues. The CDR3 DNA reads as TGCGCCAGCAGCTTGGCGGGGTTCACAGATACGCAGTATTTT. As protein: CASSLAGFTDTQYF.

This clonotype occurred many times. This rearrangement joins TRBV30 to TRBJ1-3; D call uncertain. The CDR3 runs 14 residues. V was cut by 3 bases and J by 0 bases, with 9 bases left in between. Germline V gives CDR1 GTSNPN, CDR2 SVGIG (reference sequence). The CDR3: CAWRAPSSGNTIYF. In DNA, the CDR3 is TGTGCCTGGAGGGCACCAAGCTCTGGAAACACCATATATTTT.

The CDR3, as DNA: TGTGCCATCAGTGAGTTTGGGACAGGGGGCACCGGGGAGCTGTTTTTT. Encoded protein: CAISEFGTGGTGELFF. The genes are TRBV10-3 and TRBJ2-2; TRBD1 matches at 11 bases. Germline lookup yields CDR1 ENHRY and CDR2 SYGVKD. The CDR3 length is 16 residues. The V and J ends lost 1 base and 4 bases, in that order; junction bases with no gene match: 2.

CDR3 bases: TGCAGTGCTAGTCAACGGGAGAGAGAGGATGAGCAGTTCTTC. Its translation: CSASQREREDEQFF. The rearrangement joins TRBV20-1 to TRBJ2-1, with D perhaps matching TRBD2 (6 bases). Germline V gene data show CDR1 as DFQATT and CDR2 as SNEGSKA (reference sequence). The CDR3 spans 14 residues. The ends were cut back, 3 bases at V and 8 bases at J, with 17 bases in the middle.

This clonotype has just a few counts. Here the CDR3 omits its conserved ending phenylalanine or tryptophan, so a read error is the likely source. The V call is TRBV12-3 or TRBV12-4, the J call TRBJ2-2, with unresolved D. The CDR3 has 15 amino acids. Trimming stripped 0 bases from V and 7 bases from J, with 12 bases between. Here the CDR3 reads CASSLARRTIGELFL. The DNA for the CDR3 is TGTGCCAGCAGTTTAGCGCGACGGACGATCGGGGAGCTGTTTCTT.

In this sample, this clonotype turned up a few times. CDR3 DNA sequence: TGTGCCAGCAGCCGGAATCTAGCGGGAGGCCCTAAGGACTACTCCTACAATGAGCAGTTCTTC. Its translation is CASSRNLAGGPKDYSYNEQFF. This chain uses TRBV14 with TRBJ2-1, with 11 bases aligning to TRBD2. Germline V gene lookup returns CDR1 SGHDN and CDR2 FVKESK. The CDR3 spans 21 residues. J was trimmed by 0 bases and V by 4 bases; bases with no gene match: 17.

This clonotype was recorded at least ten times. This chain uses TRBV27 with TRBJ1-1; the D gene is possibly TRBD1 (5 bases). This CDR3 is 11 amino acids long. CDR1 is MNHEY and CDR2 is SMNVEV in the germline V gene (reference sequence). V was pared by 10 bases and J by 12 bases, with 18 bases between. The CDR3 bases are TGTGCCACCAGGTTTCAGGGTATTCCTTTCTTT. Amino acid sequence: CATRFQGIPFF.

Comment on this clonotype: A much larger clone lies one base from this, so it may be a read error. The chain has TRBV2 and TRBJ2-2; the D is unclear. This CDR3 is 13 amino acids long. The germline V gene has CDR1 SNHLY and CDR2 FYNNEI. With 5 bases removed from V and 4 bases from J, the gap between germline ends came to 8 bases. CDR3 bases: TGTGCCAGCAGTACGGGCTTCACCGGGGAGCTGTTTTTT. This translates into CASSTGFTGELFF.

This clonotype was detected many times. This chain connects TRBV6-2 or TRBV6-3 to TRBJ2-1, with 9 bases fitting TRBD2. CDR3 length equals 12 residues. The germline CDR1 and CDR2 sequences are MNHEY and SVGEGT. The trim removed 8 bases at V and 7 bases at J, leaving 3 bases unmatched. The CDR3 loop is CASAGGGNEQFF. DNA for the CDR3: TGTGCCAGCGCGGGGGGGGGGAATGAGCAGTTCTTC.

This clonotype was detected ten times or more. This chain connects TRBV27 to TRBJ2-7; no clear D gene. The CDR3 spans 13 residues. Germline values: CDR1 MNHEY, CDR2 SMNVEV (reference sequence). Trimming removed 5 bases from V and 6 bases from J, with 14 bases in between. The CDR3 here is CASSGIIPPEQYF. CDR3 coding DNA: TGTGCCAGCAGTGGGATAATCCCGCCCGAGCAGTACTTC.

This clonotype was seen a handful of times. The V gene is TRBV7-8, the J gene TRBJ2-3; D possibly matches TRBD1 or TRBD2 (5 bases each). CDR3 length: 15 amino acids. CDR1 is SGHVS, CDR2 FQNEAQ, per germline. V was cut by 5 bases and J by 0 bases, with 12 bases left in between. In nucleotides, the CDR3 is TGTGCCAGCAGCCCAACGGGGCGGAGCACAGATACGCAGTATTTT. This gives the protein CASSPTGRSTDTQYF.

This clonotype appeared many times. The J gene is TRBJ2-7, the V gene TRBV28, with 8 bases that match TRBD1. Germline V lookup: CDR1 MDHEN, CDR2 SYDVKM. CDR3 length: 14 residues. V was pared by 8 bases and J by 2 bases, with 8 bases of the junction left unmatched. The CDR3 sequence: CASRQGSYAYEQYF. CDR3 coding DNA: TGTGCCAGCCGACAGGGGTCCTACGCCTACGAGCAGTACTTC.

Of note for this clonotype: Relative to the germline gene, one junction end is altered; a read error may explain this. This chain uses TRBV11-1 with TRBJ2-3; 12 bases map to TRBD2. CDR1 SGHAT and CDR2 FQDESV come from the germline V gene (reference sequence). This CDR3 is built from 15 residues. The DNA of the CDR3 is TGTGCCAGCAGCCTAGCGGGAGGGCCGCGGGATACGCAGTATTTT. Its translation: CASSLAGGPRDTQYF.

Comments on this clonotype: One base away lies a much larger clone, so this may be a sequencing read error. The chain combines TRBV11-2 with TRBJ2-7, with 9 bases identical to TRBD2. Germline V lookup: CDR1 SGHAT, CDR2 FQNNGV. CDR3 length: 17 residues. As DNA, the CDR3 is TGTGCCGGCAGCCCCCGTCCGGGACTAGCAAAGGTCTACGAGCAGTACTTC. Protein sequence: CAGSPRPGLAKVYEQYF. Variable domain in full (rest from reference TRBV11-2 and TRBJ2-7): EAGVAQSPRYKIIEKRQSVAFWCNPISGHATLYWYQQILGQGPKLLIQFQNNGVVDDSQLPKDRFSAERLKGVDSTLKIQPAKLEDSAVYLCAGSPRPGLAKVYEQYFGPGTRLTVT.

Many counts were recorded for this clonotype. This chain uses TRBV5-1 with TRBJ2-3; 11 nucleotides line up with TRBD1. With 3 bases clipped from V and 8 bases from J, the junction kept 11 bases outside the gene matches. Per germline, CDR1 SGHRS and CDR2 YFSETQ. The CDR3 loop spans 16 amino acids. This chain's CDR3 is CASSWTGTGGRGTQYF. Here the CDR3 DNA reads TGCGCCAGCAGCTGGACCGGGACAGGGGGTCGAGGTACGCAGTATTTT.

The chain is built from TRBV9 and TRBJ1-2, with D possibly TRBD1 on 5 matching bases. V dropped 4 bases and J dropped 2 bases, with 18 bases sitting between them. Germline CDR1 and CDR2: SGDLS and YYNGEE. This CDR3 spans 16 amino acids. CDR3 protein: CASSLGGVRRNYGYTF. The CDR3 region has the DNA TGTGCCAGCAGCTTGGGGGGTGTGAGGCGAAACTATGGCTACACCTTC.

The rearrangement links TRBV2 to TRBJ2-3; a weak D match, TRBD1 (5 bases). The CDR3 totals 12 residues. The V end was cut by 8 bases, the J end by 7 bases, with 13 bases between. In germline, CDR1 is SNHLY, CDR2 FYNNEI. The CDR3 loop is CASGRERNTQYF. The CDR3 DNA is TGTGCCAGCGGCAGGGAACGAAATACGCAGTATTTT.

The table lists this clonotype with many counts. The V and J genes are TRBV20-1 and TRBJ2-2, with D perhaps matching TRBD2 (6 bases). V shed 1 base and J shed 5 bases, with 17 bases lying between them. Germline V lookup: CDR1 DFQATT, CDR2 SNEGSKA (reference sequence). The CDR3 consists of 16 residues. Here the CDR3 reads CSARAPPGVGTGELFF. In DNA, the CDR3 is TGCAGTGCTAGAGCCCCCCCGGGAGTTGGAACCGGGGAGCTGTTTTTT.